This T cell receptor (beta chain) was recorded in a study of blood T cell repertoires in COVID-19. Study at large: In each case, the material was cDNA or gDNA derived from T cells, B-cell-depleted T cells, or PBMCs.

Per the original methods: Nucleated cell counts were estimated from reference gene primer amplification. Clones were sequenced by immunoSEQ multiplex PCR, and TCRdb holds only the in-frame ones, with some missing. Clone size and the V and J calls come from that table; the DNA yielded D and trimming. The repertoire has approximately 150,000 clones, less than 90% of them found once; the top ten carry under 4.5%. Germline V gene sequence: CDR1 SGHTA, CDR2 FQGNSA. This CDR3 comprises 15 residues. V trimming: 5 bases; J trimming: 6 bases; junction bases outside the gene matches: 11. This clone was seen more than once but under ten times.

Sequencing input: peripheral blood. This receptor was identified in a woman aged 70-85 years with acute or convalescent COVID-19. The chain is built from TRBV7-2 and TRBJ2-7, with 9 bases that match TRBD1. This CDR3 is CASSPTGTGMLEQYF. The CDR3, as DNA: TGTGCCAGCAGCCCGACCGGGACAGGGATGCTCGAGCAGTACTTC.